This T cell receptor beta chain emerged from a study of T cell changes during pregnancy in multiple sclerosis. The ends were cut back, 0 bases at V and 6 bases at J, with 9 bases in the middle. The CDR3 length is 13 residues. The germline gives CDR1 SGHNT, CDR2 YYREEE (reference sequence). This clone is deemed medium-sized (0.01 to 0.1%). The same CDR3 is also encoded by other DNA sequences in this sample. Sequenced by immunoSEQ multiplex PCR; TCRdb stores in-frame clones only, minus some. The table includes tens of thousands of clones, about nine tenths detected once. The V and J genes are TRBV5-4 and TRBJ1-2; D is uncertain. This TCR derives from a female donor in good health, enrolled as a control in a pregnancy study. This material consisted of CD8+ T cells from peripheral blood mononuclear cells, taken in the first trimester of pregnancy. In nucleotides, the CDR3 is TGTGCCAGCAGCTTGGCAGGCATCGATGGCTACACCTTC. It translates to CASSLAGIDGYTF.